The 31 T cell receptor beta chains in this list originate from one sample, sequenced in a study of Ad26.COV2.S vaccination and SARS-CoV-2 variants. Stated treatment: some 20 received Ad26.COV2.S at low or high dose, single or two shots; roughly five received placebo; per-sample allocation not given. After the first vaccine or placebo injection, samples were drawn on day 63. Assay used: immunoSEQ multiplex PCR; TCRdb lists only in-frame clones, some missing. The sample has about 400,000 clones, 89% seen once; the top ten hold about 1.9%. Sequences were derived from peripheral blood, sampled in a trial of Ad26.COV2.S vaccine versus placebo. Every receptor here comes from a person aged 18 to 65 who received the Ad26.COV2.S COVID-19 vaccine or a placebo.

The table lists this clone with a count of one. This chain uses TRBV10-2 with TRBJ2-3; D may be TRBD2 (6 bases). Between the trimmed V and J ends, which lost 6 bases and 6 bases, there was a span of 13 bases. Germline CDR1 WSHSY, CDR2 SAAADI. The CDR3 has 13 residues. CDR3 residues: CASREGAGDTQYF. The CDR3 nucleotides read TGCGCCAGCAGGGAAGGGGCGGGGGATACGCAGTATTTT.

The CDR3 bases are TGCGCCAGCAGCGTGGACCCACACAATGAGCAGTTCTTC. It translates to CASSVDPHNEQFF. The rearrangement links TRBV5-1 to TRBJ2-1; D remains ambiguous. Trimming pared 4 bases from V and 5 bases from J, leaving 10 bases between. CDR3 size: 13 residues. The germline gives CDR1 SGHRS, CDR2 YFSETQ.

J is TRBJ2-7 and V is TRBV20-1; D remains ambiguous. Germline V CDR1 and CDR2: DFQATT, SNEGSKA (reference sequence). Trimming cost V 3 bases and J 4 bases, with 7 bases left between them. The CDR3 length is 11 residues. This CDR3 is CSASVIYEQYF. CDR3 bases: TGCAGTGCTAGTGTTATATACGAGCAGTACTTC.

The rearrangement uses TRBV7-9 and TRBJ2-7; TRBD1 agrees at 8 bases. Germline V gene sequence: CDR1 SEHNR, CDR2 FQNEAQ (reference sequence). The CDR3 has 14 residues. The trim removed 3 bases at V and 6 bases at J, leaving 7 bases unmatched. DNA for the CDR3: TGTGCCAGCAGCTTGGGGACAGGCCGATCCGAGCAGTACTTC. Amino acids: CASSLGTGRSEQYF.

This chain uses TRBV9 with TRBJ1-1; D is unclear. The ends were cut back, 4 bases at V and 5 bases at J, with 18 bases in the middle. The CDR3 is 15 residues long. The germline V gene encodes CDR1 SGDLS and CDR2 YYNGEE. Here the CDR3 reads CASSPMILTSTEAFF. The CDR3 DNA sequence: TGTGCCAGCAGCCCCATGATTCTAACCAGTACTGAAGCTTTCTTT.

CDR3 nucleotide sequence: TGTGCCAGCAGCTCGGGTACTAGGCATGAGCAGTTCTTC. Residues: CASSSGTRHEQFF. This sequence joins TRBV28 and TRBJ2-1; D may be TRBD2 (5 bases). Germline values: CDR1 MDHEN, CDR2 SYDVKM. This CDR3 spans 13 amino acids. Trimming took off 6 bases at V and 8 bases at J, with 14 bases between the two ends.

The chain combines TRBV11-2 with TRBJ2-5; possibly TRBD1 for D (6 bases). Germline-derived CDR1 and CDR2 are SGHAT and FQNNGV. This CDR3 region has 13 residues. Between the trimmed V and J ends, which lost 5 bases and 0 bases, there was a span of 7 bases. CDR3 loop: CASSRDNQETQYF. The CDR3 DNA sequence: TGTGCCAGCAGCCGGGACAACCAAGAGACCCAGTACTTC. Looking up the rest from reference TRBV11-2 and TRBJ2-5 gives the full variable domain: EAGVAQSPRYKIIEKRQSVAFWCNPISGHATLYWYQQILGQGPKLLIQFQNNGVVDDSQLPKDRFSAERLKGVDSTLKIQPAKLEDSAVYLCASSRDNQETQYFGPGTRLLVL.

This clone was counted a single time. The rearrangement uses TRBV4-1 and TRBJ2-3; D not resolved. With 1 base removed from V and 1 base from J, the gap between germline ends came to 15 bases. From germline, CDR1 is MGHRA and CDR2 YSYEKL. The CDR3 has 17 amino acids. The CDR3 nucleotides read TGCGCCAGCAGCCAAGGCTCCGACCCACGAGGCACAGATACGCAGTATTTT. Translating it yields CASSQGSDPRGTDTQYF.

The J gene is TRBJ2-1, the V gene TRBV7-9, with D possibly matching TRBD2 (5 bases). V lost 1 base, J lost 7 bases, and 11 bases lay in between. Looked up from germline, CDR1 is SEHNR and CDR2 is FQNEAQ (reference sequence). This CDR3 spans 14 amino acids. The CDR3 bases are TGTGCCAGCAGCTTAGAAACTAGTTTTAATGAGCAGTTCTTC. Translated: CASSLETSFNEQFF.

This chain uses TRBV28 with TRBJ1-5; D is possibly TRBD1 (6 bases). CDR3 length: 14 amino acids. Germline values: CDR1 MDHEN, CDR2 SYDVKM. V gave up 3 bases and J gave up 3 bases, with 9 bases separating them. The DNA for the CDR3 is TGTGCCAGCAGTTTGGGGGCATTCAATCAGCCCCAGCATTTT. This sequence encodes CASSLGAFNQPQHF.

The CDR3 loop is CASSYGDRRTYGYTF. DNA for the CDR3: TGTGCCAGCAGTTACGGCGACAGGAGGACCTATGGCTACACCTTC. V gene TRBV5-5 combines with J gene TRBJ1-2; D might be TRBD1 (6 bases). The germline V gene encodes CDR1 SGHKS and CDR2 YYEKEE (reference sequence). CDR3 length: 15 residues. Trimming removed 5 bases from V and 4 bases from J, with 18 bases in between.

The chain carries TRBV5-4 and TRBJ2-1; 11 positions match TRBD2. The CDR3 totals 15 residues. CDR1 is SGHNT and CDR2 is YYREEE in the germline V gene (reference sequence). V shed 4 bases, J shed 8 bases, and the junction held 8 bases outside the gene matches. CDR3 nucleotide sequence: TGTGCCAGCAGCGCCGGGACTAGCGGTAGCTATGAGCAGTTCTTC. Protein: CASSAGTSGSYEQFF.

The V gene is TRBV25-1, the J gene TRBJ2-1; maybe TRBD1 (6 bases). The CDR3 contains 15 residues. The germline V gene has CDR1 MGHDK and CDR2 SYGVNS. V gave up 7 bases and J gave up 7 bases, with 20 bases separating them. CDR3 protein: CASTVTSPTGNEQFF. The CDR3 coding sequence is TGTGCCAGCACCGTCACTAGTCCCACAGGGAATGAGCAGTTCTTC.

The chain couples TRBV18 to TRBJ2-1, with unresolved D. Germline-derived CDR1 and CDR2 are KGHSH and LQKENI. The CDR3 extends over 13 amino acids. V gave up 1 base and J gave up 4 bases, with 5 bases separating them. CDR3 sequence reads: CASSPQEYNEQFF. The CDR3 DNA is TGTGCCAGCTCACCACAGGAATACAATGAGCAGTTCTTC.

In DNA form, the CDR3 reads TGTGCCAGCAGTGCCCACCAGGGGTCCAACTATGGCTACACCTTC. This encodes CASSAHQGSNYGYTF. The chain links TRBV28 to TRBJ1-2, with D possibly matching TRBD1 (6 bases). Germline V CDR1 and CDR2: MDHEN, SYDVKM. The CDR3 extends over 15 amino acids. The V gene lost 5 bases and the J gene lost 2 bases, with 15 bases spanning the gap.

V usage is TRBV4-1 and J usage is TRBJ2-2, with D tentatively TRBD2 (6 bases). V was trimmed by 3 bases and J by 6 bases, leaving 17 bases between them. The CDR3 spans 16 residues. Germline assignment: CDR1 MGHRA and CDR2 YSYEKL. The CDR3 sequence: CASSHRETHLPGELFF. The CDR3 DNA reads as TGCGCCAGCAGCCACCGGGAGACTCACCTCCCCGGGGAGCTGTTTTTT.

The chain uses TRBV3-1 (or the pseudogene TRBV3-2) and TRBJ1-3, with D possibly being TRBD1 (5 bases). V lost 1 base, J lost 3 bases, and 19 bases lay in between. The germline V gene has CDR1 LGHDT and CDR2 YNNKEL (reference sequence). The CDR3 consists of 18 residues. In DNA form, the CDR3 reads TGTGCCAGCAGCCAAGGGGTATCCGGGACTGGTCTTGGAAACACCATATATTTT. This translates into CASSQGVSGTGLGNTIYF.

This sequence joins TRBV5-4 and TRBJ1-1; D may be TRBD1 (6 bases). The V end was cut by 0 bases, the J end by 4 bases, with 13 bases between. Germline values: CDR1 SGHNT, CDR2 YYREEE (reference sequence). The CDR3 covers 15 residues. The chain's CDR3 is CASSLGTAALTEAFF. The CDR3 nucleotides read TGTGCCAGCAGCTTGGGGACAGCTGCTCTCACTGAAGCTTTCTTT. Complete variable domain (other parts from reference TRBV5-4 and TRBJ1-1): ETGVTQSPTHLIKTRGQQVTLRCSSQSGHNTVSWYQQALGQGPQFIFQYYREEENGRGNFPPRFSGLQFPNYSSELNVNALELDDSALYLCASSLGTAALTEAFFGQGTRLTVV.

The rearrangement joins TRBV2 to TRBJ2-1, with 9 bases that match TRBD2. In germline, CDR1 is SNHLY, CDR2 FYNNEI. The CDR3 loop spans 16 amino acids. V shed 4 bases and J 6 bases; nucleotides not matched to a gene: 10. The CDR3 nucleotides are TGTGCCAGCAGTGCATATAGCGGGAGTATGGGCAATGAGCAGTTCTTC. It specifies CASSAYSGSMGNEQFF.

The chain combines TRBV11-3 with TRBJ2-1; 11 positions agree with TRBD2. The V gene's germline CDR1 is SGHNT and CDR2 YENEEA. The J segment lost 5 bases and the V segment lost 5 bases, leaving 8 bases of the junction unmatched. CDR3 length: 16 residues. CDR3 residues: CASSILLTSGNNEQFF. The CDR3 nucleotides read TGTGCCAGCAGCATCCTATTGACTAGCGGGAACAATGAGCAGTTCTTC.

This clone was detected only once. The rearrangement uses TRBV7-6 and TRBJ1-4, with D maybe TRBD1 (6 bases). V lost 5 bases and J 2 bases, leaving 12 bases between the germline ends. The CDR3 runs to 15 residues. Germline loops: CDR1 SGHVS, CDR2 FNYEAQ. DNA of the CDR3: TGTGCCAGCAGCAGGACCCAGGGGACTAATGAAAAACTGTTTTTT. The encoded protein is CASSRTQGTNEKLFF.

The chain is built from TRBV7-2 and TRBJ2-7; D remains ambiguous. Germline loops: CDR1 SGHTA, CDR2 FQGNSA. The CDR3 consists of 14 residues. Deletions cut 1 base from V and 5 bases from J, with 12 bases between. The CDR3 is CASSLGPANNEQYF. The DNA for the CDR3 is TGTGCCAGCAGCTTAGGCCCGGCGAACAACGAGCAGTACTTC.

V is TRBV7-3 and J is TRBJ2-1; 13 nucleotides match TRBD2. Per the germline V gene, CDR1 is SGHTA and CDR2 is FQGTGA. The trim removed 5 bases at V and 0 bases at J, leaving 7 bases unmatched. This CDR3 contains 18 residues. DNA for the CDR3: TGTGCCAGCAGCACAAGGACTAGCGGGAGAAACTCCTACAATGAGCAGTTCTTC. This sequence encodes CASSTRTSGRNSYNEQFF.

V and J are TRBV5-5 and TRBJ1-3; no clear D gene. The CDR3 extends over 15 amino acids. The V gene's germline CDR1 is SGHKS and CDR2 YYEKEE (reference sequence). Trimming stripped 4 bases from V and 1 base from J, with 12 bases between. In DNA form, the CDR3 reads TGTGCCAGCAGCCTACACCAAATATCTGGAAACACCATATATTTT. Translated, it gives CASSLHQISGNTIYF.

This chain joins TRBV12-3 or TRBV12-4 and TRBJ1-2; D gene uncertain. The CDR3 has 12 residues. V lost 7 bases, J lost 4 bases, and 10 bases lay in between. CDR3 in amino acids: CASTVSGYGYTF. The CDR3 DNA sequence: TGTGCCAGCACCGTAAGCGGCTATGGCTACACCTTC.

This clone was found once. One end of the junction varies from germline; a read error may be responsible. The gene calls are TRBV3-1 (or the pseudogene TRBV3-2) and TRBJ2-1; TRBD2 matches at 9 bases. Germline V gives CDR1 LGHDT, CDR2 YNNKEL (reference sequence). This CDR3 spans 15 amino acids. The CDR3 here is CASSKEVLAGNEQFF. The CDR3 nucleotides read TGTGCCAGCAGCAAAGAGGTGCTAGCGGGAAATGAGCAGTTCTTC.

There are a few counts of this clone. CDR3 bases: TGTGCCAGCAGTTTATCGGCCAGGGGCTACGAGCAGTACTTC. This gives the protein CASSLSARGYEQYF. The chain employs TRBV28 and TRBJ2-7, with D perhaps matching TRBD1 (6 bases). CDR3 length: 14 amino acids. From germline, CDR1 is MDHEN and CDR2 SYDVKM. Trimming stripped 1 base from V and 3 bases from J, with 10 bases between.

This chain connects TRBV6-5 to TRBJ2-7; 10 bases fit TRBD1. Unmatched junction bases numbered 5, after V lost 5 bases and J lost 7 bases. This CDR3 region has 13 residues. Germline V gene lookup returns CDR1 MNHEY and CDR2 SVGAGI. CDR3 coding DNA: TGTGCCAGCAGTCGGACAGGGGGGAGGGAGCAGTACTTC. Its protein product is CASSRTGGREQYF.

This chain connects TRBV6-5 to TRBJ1-2; D remains unclear. CDR3 length: 12 amino acids. The V gene's germline CDR1 is MNHEY and CDR2 SVGAGI. V dropped 6 bases and J dropped 1 base, with 6 bases sitting between them. CDR3 in DNA: TGTGCCAGCAGCGGCTATAACTATGGCTACACCTTC. Translated: CASSGYNYGYTF.

The J gene is TRBJ2-7, the V gene TRBV18; 7 nucleotides agree with TRBD1. The germline gives CDR1 KGHSH, CDR2 LQKENI. V shed 6 bases and J 3 bases; nucleotides not matched to a gene: 11. The CDR3 length is 15 residues. The CDR3 region is CASSSGTDEGYEQYF. The DNA of the CDR3 is TGTGCCAGCTCTTCAGGGACAGACGAAGGCTACGAGCAGTACTTC.

The chain has TRBV7-9 and TRBJ2-7, with D perhaps assigned TRBD1 or TRBD2 (5 bases each). The CDR3 runs to 15 residues. V was cut by 6 bases and J by 4 bases, with 19 bases left in between. Germline assignment: CDR1 SEHNR and CDR2 FQNEAQ (reference sequence). DNA of the CDR3: TGTGCCAGCAGTTTATCCACAGGACTCGTATACGAGCAGTACTTC. Its translation: CASSLSTGLVYEQYF.